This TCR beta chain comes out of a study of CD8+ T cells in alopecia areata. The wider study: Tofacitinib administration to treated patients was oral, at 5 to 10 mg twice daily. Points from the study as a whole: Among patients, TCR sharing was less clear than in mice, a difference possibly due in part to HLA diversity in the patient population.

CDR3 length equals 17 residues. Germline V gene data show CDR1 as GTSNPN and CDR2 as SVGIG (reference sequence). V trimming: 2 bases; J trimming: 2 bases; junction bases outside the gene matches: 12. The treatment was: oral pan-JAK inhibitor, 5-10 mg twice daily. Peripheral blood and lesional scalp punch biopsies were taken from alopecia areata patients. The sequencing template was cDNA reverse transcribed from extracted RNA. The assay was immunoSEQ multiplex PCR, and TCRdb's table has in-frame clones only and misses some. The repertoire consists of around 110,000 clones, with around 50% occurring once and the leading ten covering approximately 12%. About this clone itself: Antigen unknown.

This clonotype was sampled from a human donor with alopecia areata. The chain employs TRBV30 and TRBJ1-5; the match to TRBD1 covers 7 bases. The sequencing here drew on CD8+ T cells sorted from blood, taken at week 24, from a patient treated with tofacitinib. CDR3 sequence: CAWSTDRWGGGNQPQHF. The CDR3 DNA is TGTGCCTGGAGTACGGACAGGTGGGGAGGCGGCAATCAGCCCCAGCATTTT.